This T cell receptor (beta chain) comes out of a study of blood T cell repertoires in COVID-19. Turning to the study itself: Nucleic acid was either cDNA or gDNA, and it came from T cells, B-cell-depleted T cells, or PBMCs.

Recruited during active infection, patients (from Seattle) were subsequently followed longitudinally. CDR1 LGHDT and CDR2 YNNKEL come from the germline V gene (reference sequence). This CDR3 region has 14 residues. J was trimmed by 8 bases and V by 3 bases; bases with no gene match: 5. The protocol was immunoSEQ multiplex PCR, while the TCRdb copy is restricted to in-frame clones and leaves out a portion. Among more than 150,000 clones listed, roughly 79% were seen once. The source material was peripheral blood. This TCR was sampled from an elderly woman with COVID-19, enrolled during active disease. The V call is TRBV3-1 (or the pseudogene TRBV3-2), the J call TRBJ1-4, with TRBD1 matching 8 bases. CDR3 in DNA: TGTGCCAGCAGCCAGGACAGGGAGGGCGAAAAACTGTTTTTT. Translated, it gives CASSQDREGEKLFF.